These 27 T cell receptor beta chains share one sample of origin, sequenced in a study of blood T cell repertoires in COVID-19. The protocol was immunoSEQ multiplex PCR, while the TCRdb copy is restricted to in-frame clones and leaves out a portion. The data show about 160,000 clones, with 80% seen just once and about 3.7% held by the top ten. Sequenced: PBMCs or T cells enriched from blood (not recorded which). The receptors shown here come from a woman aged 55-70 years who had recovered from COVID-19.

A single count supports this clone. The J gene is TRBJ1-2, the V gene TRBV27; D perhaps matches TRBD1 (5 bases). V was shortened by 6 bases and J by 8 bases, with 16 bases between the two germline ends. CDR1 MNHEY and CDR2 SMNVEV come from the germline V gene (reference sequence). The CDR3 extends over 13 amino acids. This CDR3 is CASSDRGFQGYTF. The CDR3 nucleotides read TGTGCCAGCAGCGACCGGGGGTTTCAGGGCTACACCTTC.

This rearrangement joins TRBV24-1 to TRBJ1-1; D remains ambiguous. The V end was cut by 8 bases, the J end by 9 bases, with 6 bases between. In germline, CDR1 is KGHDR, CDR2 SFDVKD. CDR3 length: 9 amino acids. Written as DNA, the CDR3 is TGTGCCACCAACTATCAAGCTTTCTTT. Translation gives CATNYQAFF.

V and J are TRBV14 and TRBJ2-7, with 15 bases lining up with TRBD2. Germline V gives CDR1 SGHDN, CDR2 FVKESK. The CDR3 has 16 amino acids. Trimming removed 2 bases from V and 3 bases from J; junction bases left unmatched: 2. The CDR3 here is CASSQLGLAGGYEQYF. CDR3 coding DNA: TGTGCCAGCAGCCAACTGGGACTAGCGGGGGGCTACGAGCAGTACTTC.

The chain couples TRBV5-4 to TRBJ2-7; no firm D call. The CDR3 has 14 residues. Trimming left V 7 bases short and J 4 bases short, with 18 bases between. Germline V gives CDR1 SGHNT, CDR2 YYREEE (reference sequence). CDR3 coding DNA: TGTGCCAGCGGCCCCTCGGCTAGTAGTTACGAGCAGTACTTC. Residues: CASGPSASSYEQYF. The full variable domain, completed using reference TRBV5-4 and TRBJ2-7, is ETGVTQSPTHLIKTRGQQVTLRCSSQSGHNTVSWYQQALGQGPQFIFQYYREEENGRGNFPPRFSGLQFPNYSSELNVNALELDDSALYLCASGPSASSYEQYFGPGTRLTVT.

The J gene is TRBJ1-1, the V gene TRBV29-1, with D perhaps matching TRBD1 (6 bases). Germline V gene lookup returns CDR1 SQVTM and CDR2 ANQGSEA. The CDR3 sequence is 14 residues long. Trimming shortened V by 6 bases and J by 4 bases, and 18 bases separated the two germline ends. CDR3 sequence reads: CSVLNLGGATEAFF. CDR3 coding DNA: TGCAGCGTCCTTAACCTCGGGGGGGCCACTGAAGCTTTCTTT.

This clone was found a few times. The CDR3 bases are TGTGCCAGCAGCCAAGCTCCTGGGACAGGGGGCCAGGCTTTCTTT. Translated: CASSQAPGTGGQAFF. The V call is TRBV14, the J call TRBJ1-1, with 12 bases lining up with TRBD1. Trimming cost V 1 base and J 11 bases; bases outside gene matches: 8. This CDR3 spans 15 amino acids. The V gene's germline CDR1 is SGHDN and CDR2 FVKESK. Complete variable domain (other parts from reference TRBV14 and TRBJ1-1): EAGVTQFPSHSVIEKGQTVTLRCDPISGHDNLYWYRRVMGKEIKFLLHFVKESKQDESGMPNNRFLAERTGGTYSTLKVQPAELEDSGVYFCASSQAPGTGGQAFFGQGTRLTVV.

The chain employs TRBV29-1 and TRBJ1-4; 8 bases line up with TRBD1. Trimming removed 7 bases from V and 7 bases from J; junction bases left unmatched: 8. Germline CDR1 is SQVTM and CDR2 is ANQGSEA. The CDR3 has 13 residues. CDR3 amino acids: CSATDRDSEKLFF. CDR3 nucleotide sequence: TGCAGCGCAACGGACAGGGATAGTGAAAAACTGTTTTTT. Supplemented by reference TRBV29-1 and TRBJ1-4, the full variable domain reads SAVISQKPSRDICQRGTSLTIQCQVDSQVTMMFWYRQQPGQSLTLIATANQGSEATYESGFVIDKFPISRPNLTFSTLTVSNMSPEDSSIYLCSATDRDSEKLFFGSGTQLSVL.

CDR3 bases: TGTGCCAGCAGTGAATTGGGAGCGAACACCGGGGAGCTGTTTTTT. This encodes CASSELGANTGELFF. V is TRBV2 and J is TRBJ2-2; D perhaps matches TRBD2 (5 bases). Germline V gives CDR1 SNHLY, CDR2 FYNNEI. CDR3 length: 15 amino acids. V lost 2 bases and J lost 0, with 7 bases in between.

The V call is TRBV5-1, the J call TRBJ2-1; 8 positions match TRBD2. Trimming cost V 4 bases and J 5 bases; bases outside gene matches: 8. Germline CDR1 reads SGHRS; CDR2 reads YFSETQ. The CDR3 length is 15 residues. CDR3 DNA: TGCGCCAGCAGCCCCTTCGGGGGGGAAAACAATGAGCAGTTCTTC. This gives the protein CASSPFGGENNEQFF.

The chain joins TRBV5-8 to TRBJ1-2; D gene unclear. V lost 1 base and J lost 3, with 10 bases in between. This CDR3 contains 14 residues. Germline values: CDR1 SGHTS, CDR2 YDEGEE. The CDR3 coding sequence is TGTGCCAGCAGCTTGTGGGGAGTGCACTATGGCTACACCTTC. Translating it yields CASSLWGVHYGYTF.

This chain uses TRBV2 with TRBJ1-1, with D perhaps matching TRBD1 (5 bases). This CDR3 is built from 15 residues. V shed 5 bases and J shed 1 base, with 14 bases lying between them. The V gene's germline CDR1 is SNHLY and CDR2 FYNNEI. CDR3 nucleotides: TGTGCCAGCAGTCTAGACGGGAGGGGGAACACTGAAGCTTTCTTT. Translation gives CASSLDGRGNTEAFF.

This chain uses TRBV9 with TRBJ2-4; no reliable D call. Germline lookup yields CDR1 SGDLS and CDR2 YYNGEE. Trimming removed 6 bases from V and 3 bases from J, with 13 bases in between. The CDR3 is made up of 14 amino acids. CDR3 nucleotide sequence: TGTGCCAGCAACCCCAACGGCGGCAAAAACATTCAGTACTTC. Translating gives CASNPNGGKNIQYF. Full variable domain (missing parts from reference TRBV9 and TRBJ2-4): DSGVTQTPKHLITATGQRVTLRCSPRSGDLSVYWYQQSLDQGLQFLIQYYNGEERAKGNILERFSAQQFPDLHSELNLSSLELGDSALYFCASNPNGGKNIQYFGAGTRLSVL.

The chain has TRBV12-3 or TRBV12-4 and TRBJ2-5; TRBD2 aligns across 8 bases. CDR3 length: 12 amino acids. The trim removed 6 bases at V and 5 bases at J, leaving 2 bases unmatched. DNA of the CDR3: TGTGCCAGCAGGCGACTAGCGGAGACCCAGTACTTC. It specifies CASRRLAETQYF.

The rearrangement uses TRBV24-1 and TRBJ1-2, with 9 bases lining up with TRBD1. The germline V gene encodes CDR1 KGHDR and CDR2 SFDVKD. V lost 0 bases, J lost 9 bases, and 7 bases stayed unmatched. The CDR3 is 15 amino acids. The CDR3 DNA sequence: TGTGCCACCAGTGATTTGACAGGGGGCGCACACAGCTACACCTTC. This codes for CATSDLTGGAHSYTF.

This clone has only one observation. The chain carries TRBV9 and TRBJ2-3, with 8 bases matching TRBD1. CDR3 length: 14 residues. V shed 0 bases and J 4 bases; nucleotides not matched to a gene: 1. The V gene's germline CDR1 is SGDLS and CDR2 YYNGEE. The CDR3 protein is CASSVAGGSDTQYF. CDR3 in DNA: TGTGCCAGCAGCGTAGCAGGGGGCTCAGATACGCAGTATTTT. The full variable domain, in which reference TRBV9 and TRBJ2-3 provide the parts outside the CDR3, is DSGVTQTPKHLITATGQRVTLRCSPRSGDLSVYWYQQSLDQGLQFLIQYYNGEERAKGNILERFSAQQFPDLHSELNLSSLELGDSALYFCASSVAGGSDTQYFGPGTRLTVL.

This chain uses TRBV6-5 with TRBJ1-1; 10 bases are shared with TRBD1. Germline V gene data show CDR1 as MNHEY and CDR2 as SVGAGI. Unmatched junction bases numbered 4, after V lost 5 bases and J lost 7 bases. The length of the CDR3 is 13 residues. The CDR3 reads CASSRDRGGEAFF. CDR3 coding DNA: TGTGCCAGCAGTAGGGACAGGGGCGGTGAAGCTTTCTTT.

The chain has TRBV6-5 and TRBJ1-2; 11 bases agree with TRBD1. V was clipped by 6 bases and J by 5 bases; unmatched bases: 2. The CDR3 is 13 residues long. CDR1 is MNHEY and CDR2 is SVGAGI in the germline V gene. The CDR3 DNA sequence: TGTGCCAGCAGACGGGACAGGGGGTATGGCTACACCTTC. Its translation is CASRRDRGYGYTF.

CDR3 sequence reads: CASSPDSATNEKLFF. The CDR3 DNA sequence: TGTGCCAGCAGCCCGGACAGTGCAACTAATGAAAAACTGTTTTTT. This rearrangement joins TRBV9 to TRBJ1-4, with TRBD1 as a possible D gene (6 bases). This CDR3 spans 15 amino acids. The ends were cut back, 4 bases at V and 0 bases at J, with 10 bases in the middle. Germline lookup yields CDR1 SGDLS and CDR2 YYNGEE.

The CDR3 DNA sequence: TGCGCCAGCAGCCCGGGACAGGGATCAAAGGATGGCTACACCTTC. Translated, it gives CASSPGQGSKDGYTF. The chain employs TRBV5-1 and TRBJ1-2; 9 bases are shared with TRBD1. With V trimmed by 4 bases and J by 6 bases, 10 bases remained unmatched. The germline gives CDR1 SGHRS, CDR2 YFSETQ. The CDR3 has 15 amino acids.

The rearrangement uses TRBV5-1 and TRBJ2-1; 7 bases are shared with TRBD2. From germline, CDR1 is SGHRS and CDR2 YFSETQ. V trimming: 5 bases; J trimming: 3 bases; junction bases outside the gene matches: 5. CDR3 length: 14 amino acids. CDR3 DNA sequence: TGCGCCAGCAGAAGCGGGGCCAACTACAATGAGCAGTTCTTC. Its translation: CASRSGANYNEQFF.

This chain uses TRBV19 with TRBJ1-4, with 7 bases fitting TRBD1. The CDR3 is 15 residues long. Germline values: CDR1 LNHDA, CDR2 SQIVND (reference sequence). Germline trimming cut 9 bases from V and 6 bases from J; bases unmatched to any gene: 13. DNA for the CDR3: TGTGCCAGCCTTGCAAGACAGGGAGGTTATGAAAAACTGTTTTTT. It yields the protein CASLARQGGYEKLFF.

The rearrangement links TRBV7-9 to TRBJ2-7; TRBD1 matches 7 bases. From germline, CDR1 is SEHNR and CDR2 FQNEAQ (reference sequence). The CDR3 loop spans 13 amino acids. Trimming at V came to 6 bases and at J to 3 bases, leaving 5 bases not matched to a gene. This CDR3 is CASSSTGDYEQYF. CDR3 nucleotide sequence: TGTGCCAGCAGTTCAACAGGGGACTACGAGCAGTACTTC.

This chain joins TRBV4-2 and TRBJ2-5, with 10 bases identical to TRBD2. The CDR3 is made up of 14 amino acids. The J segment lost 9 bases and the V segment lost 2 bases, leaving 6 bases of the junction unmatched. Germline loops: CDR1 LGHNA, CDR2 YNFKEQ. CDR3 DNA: TGTGCCAGCAGCCAATACAGCGGGGGGGTGTCCCAGTACTTC. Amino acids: CASSQYSGGVSQYF.

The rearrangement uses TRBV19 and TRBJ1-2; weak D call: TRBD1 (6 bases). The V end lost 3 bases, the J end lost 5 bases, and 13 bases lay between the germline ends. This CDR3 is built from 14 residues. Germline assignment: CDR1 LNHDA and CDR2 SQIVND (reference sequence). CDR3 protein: CASSMVRGRYGYTF. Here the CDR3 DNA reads TGTGCCAGTAGTATGGTCAGGGGCAGGTATGGCTACACCTTC.

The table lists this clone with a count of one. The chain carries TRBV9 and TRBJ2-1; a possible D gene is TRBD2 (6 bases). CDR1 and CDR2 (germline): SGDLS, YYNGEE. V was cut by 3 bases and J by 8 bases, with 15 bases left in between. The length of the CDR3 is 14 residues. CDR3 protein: CASSGGRRLDEQFF. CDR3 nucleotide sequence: TGTGCCAGCAGCGGGGGGAGGAGGTTGGATGAGCAGTTCTTC.

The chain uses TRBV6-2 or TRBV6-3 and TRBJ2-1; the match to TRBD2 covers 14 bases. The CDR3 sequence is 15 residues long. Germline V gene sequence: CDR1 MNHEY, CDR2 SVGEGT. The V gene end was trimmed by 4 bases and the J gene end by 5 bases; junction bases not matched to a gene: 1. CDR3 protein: CASSWGLAGDNEQFF. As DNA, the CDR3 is TGTGCCAGCAGTTGGGGACTAGCGGGGGACAATGAGCAGTTCTTC.

CDR3 nucleotides: TGTGCCAGTAGTCCCCGGACAGGCGGGGCAGATACGCAGTATTTT. Protein sequence: CASSPRTGGADTQYF. The chain uses TRBV19 and TRBJ2-3, with D perhaps TRBD1 (7 bases). Germline-derived CDR1 and CDR2 are LNHDA and SQIVND (reference sequence). CDR3 length: 15 amino acids. V dropped 5 bases and J dropped 4 bases, with 16 bases sitting between them.